These 10 T cell receptor beta chains came from one sample sequenced in a study of OX40 agonist ivuxolimab in advanced cancers. Profiled with immunoSEQ multiplex PCR; TCRdb holds only in-frame clones, not every one. In the table there are approximately 60,000 clones, over 60% of which are singletons. The sequencing used CD4+ or CD8+ T cells sorted from blood, collected in a trial of the OX40 agonist ivuxolimab. The receptor source for this set is an adult with an advanced solid tumor such as melanoma, head and neck, liver or kidney cancer.

J is TRBJ2-3 and V is TRBV7-3, with 16 bases identical to TRBD2. The length of the CDR3 is 16 residues. V trimming: 3 bases; J trimming: 6 bases; junction bases outside the gene matches: 3. Germline V gene data show CDR1 as SGHTA and CDR2 as FQGTGA. The CDR3 here is CASSFGTSGRADTQYF. CDR3 coding DNA: TGTGCCAGCAGCTTCGGGACTAGCGGGAGGGCCGATACGCAGTATTTT.

The V call is TRBV19, the J call TRBJ1-2; D gene unclear. Germline V gene data show CDR1 as LNHDA and CDR2 as SQIVND (reference sequence). Trimming took 3 bases from V and 3 from J, leaving 14 bases between them. CDR3 length equals 15 residues. Here the CDR3 reads CASSIFRLPHYGYTF. CDR3 in DNA: TGTGCCAGTAGTATCTTCCGGCTTCCCCACTATGGCTACACCTTC.

This chain links TRBV18 with TRBJ2-7; possible D gene TRBD1, 7 bases. This CDR3 is 14 amino acids long. CDR1 is KGHSH, CDR2 LQKENI, per germline. Trimming shortened V by 0 bases and J by 5 bases, and 11 bases separated the two germline ends. In DNA, the CDR3 is TGTGCCAGCTCACCACCGCCAGGGGGGAACGAGCAGTACTTC. Translating it yields CASSPPPGGNEQYF.

The J gene is TRBJ1-2, the V gene TRBV11-2; TRBD1 might be the D (5 bases). This CDR3 is 16 amino acids long. V was pared by 5 bases and J by 7 bases, with 23 bases between. Germline values: CDR1 SGHAT, CDR2 FQNNGV. The CDR3 nucleotides read TGTGCCAGCAGCAGTCTCCAGGGCCCCTTTGGGGGTGGCTACACCTTC. Amino acids: CASSSLQGPFGGGYTF.

The chain is built from TRBV5-4 and TRBJ2-3; D gene unclear. V was cut by 5 bases and J by 0 bases, with 13 bases left in between. This CDR3 contains 15 residues. CDR1 is SGHNT, CDR2 YYREEE, per germline (reference sequence). The CDR3 is CASSTPGGSTDTQYF. The CDR3 DNA reads as TGTGCCAGCAGTACTCCGGGCGGAAGCACAGATACGCAGTATTTT.

This clone was picked up a small number of times. V and J are TRBV19 and TRBJ1-2; 8 nucleotides align to TRBD1. With V trimmed by 10 bases and J by 5 bases, 15 bases remained unmatched. Germline V lookup: CDR1 LNHDA, CDR2 SQIVND (reference sequence). There are 15 residues in the CDR3. The CDR3 DNA reads TGTGCCATTTCCGGCGGGGACAGGCTATTTTATGGCTACACCTTC. Residues: CAISGGDRLFYGYTF.

V and J are TRBV30 and TRBJ1-6, with D unclear. CDR3 length equals 12 residues. Germline values: CDR1 GTSNPN, CDR2 SVGIG (reference sequence). Trimming left V 7 bases short and J 8 bases short, with 12 bases between. CDR3 region: CALGMKDSPLHF. CDR3 DNA sequence: TGTGCCTTAGGGATGAAGGATTCACCCCTCCACTTT.

The J gene is TRBJ1-4, the V gene TRBV5-4, with D maybe TRBD1 (5 bases). This CDR3 contains 16 residues. V was cut by 0 bases and J by 0 bases, with 9 bases left in between. Looked up from germline, CDR1 is SGHNT and CDR2 is YYREEE (reference sequence). The CDR3 DNA reads TGTGCCAGCAGCTTGGGAGGGGATGCAACTAATGAAAAACTGTTTTTT. Translated, it gives CASSLGGDATNEKLFF.

This clone showed up just a few times. This chain joins TRBV14 and TRBJ2-6, with TRBD2 identical over 10 bases. With V trimmed by 0 bases and J by 3 bases, 14 bases remained unmatched. CDR3 length: 21 amino acids. Germline CDR1 reads SGHDN; CDR2 reads FVKESK. In DNA form, the CDR3 reads TGTGCCAGCAGCCAAGATGTGGTAGCGGGAGGCCTTGCTTATGGGGCCAACGTCCTGACTTTC. It encodes CASSQDVVAGGLAYGANVLTF.

The chain uses TRBV19 and TRBJ2-1; TRBD2 aligns across 7 bases. CDR3 size: 16 residues. V lost 6 bases and J lost 6; bases outside the gene matches: 14. Germline V CDR1 and CDR2: LNHDA, SQIVND (reference sequence). The CDR3 DNA follows: TGTGCCAGTAGCCGCCACCTTTCGGGGGGTCCCAATGAGCAGTTCTTC. The encoded protein is CASSRHLSGGPNEQFF. The variable domain in full, with the rest retrieved from reference TRBV19 and TRBJ2-1, is DGGITQSPKYLFRKEGQNVTLSCEQNLNHDAMYWYRQDPGQGLRLIYYSQIVNDFQKGDIAEGYSVSREKKESFPLTVTSAQKNPTAFYLCASSRHLSGGPNEQFFGPGTRLTVL.